This passage covers 11 T cell receptor beta chains from one sample sequenced in a study of human T cells and chemical hapten exposure. Time point specified: healthy volunteer bleed at 6 weeks. Sequencing started from total RNA isolated from unfractionated whole blood. TCRdb independently ran MiXCR on the RACE reads; one entry per CDR3 protein. The top ten hold about 1.7% of the sample, which has about 77,000 distinct CDR3 sequences, 8.5% to 10% seen once. Sequencing was performed on whole blood. The receptors derive from a female donor in good health. Some clones in this sample may be carry-over from other donors' samples.

V usage is TRBV11-1 and J usage is TRBJ2-7; TRBD1 matches at 11 bases. Germline loops: CDR1 SGHAT, CDR2 FQDESV (reference sequence). The trim removed 4 bases at V and 5 bases at J, leaving 4 bases unmatched. There are 14 residues in the CDR3. This CDR3 reads CASSSWTGGHEQYF. CDR3 bases: TGTGCCAGCAGCTCCTGGACAGGGGGCCACGAGCAGTACTTC.

This chain uses TRBV28 with TRBJ2-3, with 13 bases fitting TRBD2. The CDR3 is made up of 17 amino acids. Germline CDR1 MDHEN, CDR2 SYDVKM. With 5 bases clipped from V and 0 bases from J, the junction kept 5 bases outside the gene matches. CDR3 amino acids: CASSPLGLAGSTDTQYF. CDR3 DNA sequence: TGTGCCAGCAGTCCCTTGGGACTAGCGGGGAGCACAGATACGCAGTATTTT.

This clonotype occurred a few times. The chain recombines TRBV7-9 with TRBJ2-3; D might be TRBD1 (5 bases). The CDR3 loop spans 17 amino acids. CDR1 and CDR2 (germline): SEHNR, FQNEAQ (reference sequence). The V and J ends lost 2 bases and 0 bases respectively, with 15 bases between them. CDR3 sequence reads: CASSLTRGRASTDTQYF. CDR3 nucleotide sequence: TGTGCCAGCAGCTTAACTCGCGGCAGGGCAAGCACAGATACGCAGTATTTT.

The J gene is TRBJ2-2, the V gene TRBV27; D may be TRBD2 (5 bases). Germline V lookup: CDR1 MNHEY, CDR2 SMNVEV (reference sequence). This CDR3 region has 14 residues. Trimming stripped 7 bases from V and 8 bases from J, with 17 bases between. In DNA, the CDR3 is TGTGCCAGCACTGGAGACTACCTAGCAGGGGAGCTGTTTTTT. This encodes CASTGDYLAGELFF.

This clonotype was detected many times. V is TRBV7-3 and J is TRBJ2-7; D gene uncertain. CDR1 is SGHTA and CDR2 is FQGTGA in the germline V gene. V was trimmed by 0 bases and J by 5 bases, leaving 11 bases between them. The CDR3 covers 14 residues. CDR3 loop: CASSLTPPPDEQYF. As DNA, the CDR3 is TGTGCCAGCAGCTTAACACCCCCGCCAGACGAGCAGTACTTC.

This clonotype appeared many times. The chain employs TRBV6-6 and TRBJ1-1; TRBD1 aligns across 7 bases. V trimming: 8 bases; J trimming: 1 base; junction bases outside the gene matches: 10. CDR3 length equals 15 residues. CDR1 is MNHNY and CDR2 is SVGAGI in the germline V gene (reference sequence). CDR3 DNA sequence: TGTGCCAGCCACCACAGGGGAAGGGAGAACACTGAAGCTTTCTTT. Protein product: CASHHRGRENTEAFF.

This clonotype was detected many times. V and J are TRBV12-3 or TRBV12-4 and TRBJ2-3; the match to TRBD1 covers 9 bases. The V and J ends lost 6 bases and 0 bases, in that order; junction bases with no gene match: 22. The CDR3 totals 21 residues. In DNA, the CDR3 is TGTGCCAGCAGACCAAACTTAGCTGACCGGGACAGGGATACTAGCACAGATACGCAGTATTTT. Translated, it gives CASRPNLADRDRDTSTDTQYF.

In its sample, this clonotype was seen many times. This chain uses TRBV28 with TRBJ1-3; possible D gene TRBD1, 6 bases. The CDR3 is 15 amino acids. The V gene's germline CDR1 is MDHEN and CDR2 SYDVKM. With 2 bases removed from V and 0 bases from J, the gap between germline ends came to 8 bases. This CDR3 is CASSLGTSSGNTIYF. CDR3 bases: TGTGCCAGCAGTTTAGGGACAAGCTCTGGAAACACCATATATTTT.

The V call is TRBV20-1, the J call TRBJ2-1; 13 positions agree with TRBD2. With 2 bases clipped from V and 0 bases from J, the junction kept 4 bases outside the gene matches. Germline values: CDR1 DFQATT, CDR2 SNEGSKA (reference sequence). The CDR3 has 17 amino acids. Here the CDR3 reads CSARYGLAGDSYNEQFF. CDR3 coding DNA: TGCAGTGCTAGATATGGACTAGCGGGGGACTCCTACAATGAGCAGTTCTTC.

This clonotype was recorded many times. The CDR3 nucleotides read TGTGCCAGCAGCTCCGAGGAGCAGTTCTTC. Protein product: CASSSEEQFF. The genes are TRBV7-9 and TRBJ2-1, with D hard to call. Trimming stripped 4 bases from V and 10 bases from J, with 5 bases between. CDR3 length equals 10 residues. CDR1 and CDR2 (germline): SEHNR, FQNEAQ (reference sequence).

This clonotype was observed a handful of times. This chain uses TRBV12-3 or TRBV12-4 with TRBJ1-6, with D maybe TRBD1 (5 bases). The germline V and J ends were trimmed by 6 bases and 8 bases, with 17 bases remaining between them. This CDR3 is built from 15 residues. The CDR3 DNA sequence: TGTGCCAGCAGGCCCACGGGACGGTTTGATTCACCCCTCCACTTT. It specifies CASRPTGRFDSPLHF.